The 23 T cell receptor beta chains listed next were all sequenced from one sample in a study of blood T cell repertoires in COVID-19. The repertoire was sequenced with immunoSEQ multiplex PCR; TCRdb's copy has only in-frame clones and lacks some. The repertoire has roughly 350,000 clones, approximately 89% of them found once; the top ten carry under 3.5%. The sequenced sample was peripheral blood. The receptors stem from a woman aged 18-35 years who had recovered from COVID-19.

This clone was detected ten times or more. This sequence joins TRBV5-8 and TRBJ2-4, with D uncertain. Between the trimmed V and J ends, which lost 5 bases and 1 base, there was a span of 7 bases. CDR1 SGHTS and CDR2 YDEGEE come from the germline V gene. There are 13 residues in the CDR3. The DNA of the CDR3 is TGTGCCAGCAGACGGCGGGCCAAAAACATTCAGTACTTC. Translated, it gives CASRRRAKNIQYF.

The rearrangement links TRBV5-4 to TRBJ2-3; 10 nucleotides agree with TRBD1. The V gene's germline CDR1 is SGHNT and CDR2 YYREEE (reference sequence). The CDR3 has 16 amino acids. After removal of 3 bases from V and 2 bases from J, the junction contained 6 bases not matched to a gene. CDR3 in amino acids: CASSSRDRGATDTQYF. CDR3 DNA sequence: TGTGCCAGCAGCTCCCGGGACAGGGGAGCCACAGATACGCAGTATTTT. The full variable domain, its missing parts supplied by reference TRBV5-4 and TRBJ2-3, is ETGVTQSPTHLIKTRGQQVTLRCSSQSGHNTVSWYQQALGQGPQFIFQYYREEENGRGNFPPRFSGLQFPNYSSELNVNALELDDSALYLCASSSRDRGATDTQYFGPGTRLTVL.

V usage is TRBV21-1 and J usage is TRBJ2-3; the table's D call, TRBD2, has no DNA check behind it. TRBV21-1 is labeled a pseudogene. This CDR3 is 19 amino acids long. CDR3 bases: TGTGCCAGCAGCAAAGGGGGGAGGGGCAGGGAGACTAGCACAGATACGCAGTATTTT. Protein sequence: CASSKGGRGRETSTDTQYF.

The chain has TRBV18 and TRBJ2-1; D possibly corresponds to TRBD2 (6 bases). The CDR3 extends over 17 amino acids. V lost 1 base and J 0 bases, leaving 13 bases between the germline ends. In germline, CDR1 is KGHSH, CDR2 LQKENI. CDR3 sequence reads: CASSPLGAGFSYNEQFF. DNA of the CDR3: TGTGCCAGCTCACCACTCGGGGCGGGATTCTCCTACAATGAGCAGTTCTTC.

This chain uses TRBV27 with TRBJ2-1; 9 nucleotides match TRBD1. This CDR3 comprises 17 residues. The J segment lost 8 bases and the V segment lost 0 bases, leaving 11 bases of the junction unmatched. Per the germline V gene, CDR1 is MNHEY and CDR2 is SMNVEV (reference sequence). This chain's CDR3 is CASSLSGRGQGRDEQFF. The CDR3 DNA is TGTGCCAGCAGTTTATCTGGAAGGGGACAGGGTAGGGATGAGCAGTTCTTC.

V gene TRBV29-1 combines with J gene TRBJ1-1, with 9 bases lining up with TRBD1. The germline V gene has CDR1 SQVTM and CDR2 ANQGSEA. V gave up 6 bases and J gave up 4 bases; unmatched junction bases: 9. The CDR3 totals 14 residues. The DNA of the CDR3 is TGCAGCGTGCCGGGACAGGGCCTCGGCACTGAAGCTTTCTTT. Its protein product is CSVPGQGLGTEAFF.

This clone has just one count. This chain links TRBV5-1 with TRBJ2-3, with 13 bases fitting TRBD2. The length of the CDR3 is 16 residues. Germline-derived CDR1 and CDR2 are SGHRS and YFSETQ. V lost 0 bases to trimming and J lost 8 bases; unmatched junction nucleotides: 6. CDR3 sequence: CASSLGLAGGRGTQYF. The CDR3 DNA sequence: TGCGCCAGCAGCTTGGGACTAGCGGGAGGCCGGGGTACGCAGTATTTT.

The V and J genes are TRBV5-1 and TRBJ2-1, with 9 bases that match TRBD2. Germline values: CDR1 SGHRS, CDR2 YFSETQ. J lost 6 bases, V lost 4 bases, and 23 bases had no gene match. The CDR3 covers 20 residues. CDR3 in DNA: TGCGCCAGCAGCGGGGACAGCCTGTTGGGTAGCGGGAGTTTGGGCAATGAGCAGTTCTTC. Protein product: CASSGDSLLGSGSLGNEQFF.

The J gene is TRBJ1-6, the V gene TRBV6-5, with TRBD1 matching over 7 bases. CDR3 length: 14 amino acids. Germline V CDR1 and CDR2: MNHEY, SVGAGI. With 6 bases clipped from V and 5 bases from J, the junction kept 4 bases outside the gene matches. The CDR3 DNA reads TGTGCCAGCAGCCAGCAGGGGGATAATTCACCCCTCCACTTT. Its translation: CASSQQGDNSPLHF.

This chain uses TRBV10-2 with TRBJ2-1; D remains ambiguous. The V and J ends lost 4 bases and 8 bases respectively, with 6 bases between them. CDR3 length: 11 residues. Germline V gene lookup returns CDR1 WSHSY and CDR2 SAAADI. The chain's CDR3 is CASSAPYEQFF. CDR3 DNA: TGCGCCAGCAGTGCTCCGTATGAGCAGTTCTTC.

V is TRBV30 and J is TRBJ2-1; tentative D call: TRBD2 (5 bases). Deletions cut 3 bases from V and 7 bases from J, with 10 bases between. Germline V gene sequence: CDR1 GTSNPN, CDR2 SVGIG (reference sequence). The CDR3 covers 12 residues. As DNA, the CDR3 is TGTGCCTGGAGCTGGACGGGGAATGAGCAGTTCTTC. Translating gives CAWSWTGNEQFF. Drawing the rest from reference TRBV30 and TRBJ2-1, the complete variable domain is SQTIHQWPATLVQPVGSPLSLECTVEGTSNPNLYWYRQAAGRGLQLLFYSVGIGQISSEVPQNLSASRPQDRQFILSSKKLLLSDSGFYLCAWSWTGNEQFFGPGTRLTVL.

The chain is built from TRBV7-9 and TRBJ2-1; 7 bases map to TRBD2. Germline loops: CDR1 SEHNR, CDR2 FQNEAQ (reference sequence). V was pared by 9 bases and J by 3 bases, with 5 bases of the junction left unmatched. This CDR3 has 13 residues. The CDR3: CARSGTLYNEQFF. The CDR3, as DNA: TGTGCCAGGAGCGGGACTCTCTACAATGAGCAGTTCTTC.

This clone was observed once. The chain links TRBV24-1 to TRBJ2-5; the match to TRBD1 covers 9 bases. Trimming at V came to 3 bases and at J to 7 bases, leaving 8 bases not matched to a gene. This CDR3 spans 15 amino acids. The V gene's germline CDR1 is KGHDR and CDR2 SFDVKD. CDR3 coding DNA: TGTGCCACCAGTGATCGGGACAGGGACGGCGTGACCCAGTACTTC. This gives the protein CATSDRDRDGVTQYF.

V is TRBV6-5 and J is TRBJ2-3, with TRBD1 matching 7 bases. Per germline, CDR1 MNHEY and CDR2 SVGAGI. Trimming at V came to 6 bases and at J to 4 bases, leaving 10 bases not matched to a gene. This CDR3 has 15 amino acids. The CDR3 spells CASRAQGVVSDTQYF. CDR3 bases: TGTGCCAGCAGAGCCCAGGGGGTGGTGTCAGATACGCAGTATTTT.

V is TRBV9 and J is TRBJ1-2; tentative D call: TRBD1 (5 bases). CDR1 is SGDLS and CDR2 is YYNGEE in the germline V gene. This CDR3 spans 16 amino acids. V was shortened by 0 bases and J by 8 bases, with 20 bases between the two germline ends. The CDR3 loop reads CASSVEDGTQGGGYTF. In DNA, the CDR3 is TGTGCCAGCAGCGTAGAGGATGGGACGCAGGGAGGCGGCTACACCTTC.

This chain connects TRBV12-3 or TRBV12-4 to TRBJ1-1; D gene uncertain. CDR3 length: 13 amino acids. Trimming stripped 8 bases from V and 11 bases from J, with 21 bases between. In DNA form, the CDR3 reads TGTGCCAGCCGGCAGGTGAGCTTAAAGAATGCTTTCTTT. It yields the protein CASRQVSLKNAFF.

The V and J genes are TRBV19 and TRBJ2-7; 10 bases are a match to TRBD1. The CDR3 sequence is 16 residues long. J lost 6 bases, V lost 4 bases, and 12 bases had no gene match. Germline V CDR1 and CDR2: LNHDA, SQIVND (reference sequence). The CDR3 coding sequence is TGTGCCAGTAGTAGGGACAGGGGCGCTTCTATTGGCGAGCAGTACGTC. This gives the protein CASSRDRGASIGEQYV.

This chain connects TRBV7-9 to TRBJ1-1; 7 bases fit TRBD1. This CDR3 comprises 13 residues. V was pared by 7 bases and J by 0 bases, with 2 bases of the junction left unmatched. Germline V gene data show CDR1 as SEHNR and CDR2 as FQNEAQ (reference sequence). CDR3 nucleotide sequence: TGTGCCAGCACGGGACAGCTGAACACTGAAGCTTTCTTT. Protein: CASTGQLNTEAFF.

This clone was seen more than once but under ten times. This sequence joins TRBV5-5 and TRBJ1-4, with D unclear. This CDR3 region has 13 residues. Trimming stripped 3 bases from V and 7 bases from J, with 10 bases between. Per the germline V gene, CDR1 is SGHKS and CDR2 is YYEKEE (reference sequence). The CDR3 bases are TGTGCCAGCAGCTCCGGACTCACTGAAAAACTGTTTTTT. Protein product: CASSSGLTEKLFF.

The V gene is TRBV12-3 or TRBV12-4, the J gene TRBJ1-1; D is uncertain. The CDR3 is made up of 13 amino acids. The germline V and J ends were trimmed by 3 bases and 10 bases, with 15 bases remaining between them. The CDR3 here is CASSLTMAVVAFF. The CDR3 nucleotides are TGTGCCAGCAGTTTGACGATGGCGGTGGTAGCTTTCTTT.

CDR3 in DNA: TGTGCCAGCAGTCGCGTAACAGAGCCTTATGGCTACACCTTC. This encodes CASSRVTEPYGYTF. The V call is TRBV27, the J call TRBJ1-2; D is unresolved. The CDR3 extends over 14 amino acids. Trimming took 5 bases from V and 5 from J, leaving 15 bases between them. CDR1 and CDR2 from the germline V gene are MNHEY and SMNVEV (reference sequence).

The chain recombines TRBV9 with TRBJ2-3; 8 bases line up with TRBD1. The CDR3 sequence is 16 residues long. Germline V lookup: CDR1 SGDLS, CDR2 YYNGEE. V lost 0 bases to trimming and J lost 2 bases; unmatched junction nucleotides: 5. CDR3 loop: CASSVGDQGATDTQYF. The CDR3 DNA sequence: TGTGCCAGCAGCGTAGGTGACCAGGGGGCCACAGATACGCAGTATTTT.

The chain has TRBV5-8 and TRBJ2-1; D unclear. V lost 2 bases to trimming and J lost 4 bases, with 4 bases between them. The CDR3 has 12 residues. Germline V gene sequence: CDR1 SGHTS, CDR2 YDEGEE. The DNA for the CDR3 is TGTGCCAGCAGCTTCAGGTACAATGAGCAGTTCTTC. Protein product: CASSFRYNEQFF.